Below, 5 T cell receptor beta chains from the same sample are listed, as sequenced in a study of siplizumab effects on memory and regulatory T cells. TCRdb's copy holds only in-frame clones and misses some; the assay was immunoSEQ multiplex PCR. The data hold 62,000 or so clones, with over 80% observed a single time. The sample taken for sequencing was memory CD4+ T cells sorted from blood. The receptors were gathered from a human donor in good health.

The CDR3 is CAISESGGREDGYTF. Here the CDR3 DNA reads TGTGCCATCAGTGAGTCGGGAGGCAGGGAGGATGGCTACACCTTC. The J gene is TRBJ1-2, the V gene TRBV10-3; maybe TRBD1 (5 bases). The ends were cut back, 0 bases at V and 6 bases at J, with 14 bases in the middle. The CDR3 covers 15 residues. CDR1 and CDR2 (germline): ENHRY, SYGVKD.

Points on this clone: At one end the junction does not follow the germline gene, possibly because of a read error. In DNA, the CDR3 is TGTGCTAGTGGTTTGGGACTAGGGGTTGACTTC. Translating it yields CASGLGLGVDF. The rearrangement joins TRBV12-5 to TRBJ2-4; TRBD2 might be the D (6 bases). The CDR3 has 11 amino acids. Germline V gene data show CDR1 as LGHNT and CDR2 as FRNRAP.

This chain links TRBV10-3 with TRBJ1-1; 10 nucleotides agree with TRBD1. In germline, CDR1 is ENHRY, CDR2 SYGVKD. This CDR3 has 13 amino acids. Germline trimming cut 8 bases from V and 1 base from J; bases unmatched to any gene: 1. This CDR3 reads CAIGDRGNTEAFF. The CDR3 DNA follows: TGTGCCATCGGGGACAGGGGGAACACTGAAGCTTTCTTT.

The chain uses TRBV5-6 and TRBJ2-7, with D uncertain. Germline CDR1 reads SGHDT; CDR2 reads YYEEEE. V gave up 2 bases and J gave up 3 bases, with 6 bases separating them. The CDR3 runs 12 residues. The CDR3: CASSLNNYEQYF. CDR3 nucleotide sequence: TGTGCCAGCAGCTTAAACAACTACGAGCAGTACTTC. Variable domain in full (rest from reference TRBV5-6 and TRBJ2-7): DAGVTQSPTHLIKTRGQQVTLRCSPKSGHDTVSWYQQALGQGPQFIFQYYEEEERQRGNFPDRFSGHQFPNYSSELNVNALLLGDSALYLCASSLNNYEQYFGPGTRLTVT.

The chain links TRBV5-4 to TRBJ1-3; a possible D gene is TRBD1 (5 bases). The CDR3 length is 15 residues. Germline CDR1 is SGHNT and CDR2 is YYREEE (reference sequence). V shed 4 bases and J shed 1 base, with 12 bases lying between them. In DNA, the CDR3 is TGTGCCAGCAGCATAAGGGGCGGTTCTGGAAACACCATATATTTT. This gives the protein CASSIRGGSGNTIYF.